This T cell receptor beta chain was recorded in a study of spatial heterogeneity in lung cancer. Turning to the study itself: An average of more than ten raw reads was observed per unique TCR and UMI combination.

Indicated time point: blood at routine non-recurrence follow-up after resection. TCRdb reprocessed the 5' RACE reads with MiXCR, giving one entry per CDR3 protein. The sample lists around 70,000 distinct CDR3 sequences; 8% to 9.5% were seen once. Trimming cost V 8 bases and J 9 bases; bases outside gene matches: 6. CDR3 length: 12 amino acids. In germline, CDR1 is SGHAT, CDR2 FQNNGV. Source: PBMCs, taken at follow-up. The rearrangement uses TRBV11-2 and TRBJ2-1, with TRBD2 identical over 8 bases. This TCR was sampled from a female donor with early-stage non-small cell lung cancer. The CDR3 DNA sequence: TGTGCCAGCGGCGGGGGGAGCGGTGAGCAGTTCTTC. Translation: CASGGGSGEQFF.